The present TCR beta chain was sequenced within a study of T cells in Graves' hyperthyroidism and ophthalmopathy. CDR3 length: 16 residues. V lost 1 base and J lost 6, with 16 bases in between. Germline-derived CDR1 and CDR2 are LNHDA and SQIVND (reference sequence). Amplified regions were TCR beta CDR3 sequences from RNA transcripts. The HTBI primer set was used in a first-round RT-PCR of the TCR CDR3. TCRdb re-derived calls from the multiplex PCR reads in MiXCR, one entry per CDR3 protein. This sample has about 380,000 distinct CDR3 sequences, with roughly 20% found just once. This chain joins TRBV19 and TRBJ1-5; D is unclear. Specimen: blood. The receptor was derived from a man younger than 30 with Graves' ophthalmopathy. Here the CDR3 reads CASSIVGSLKGQPQHF. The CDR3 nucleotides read TGTGCCAGTAGTATAGTGGGCAGCCTGAAAGGTCAGCCCCAGCATTTT.